The rows below give T cell receptor beta chains drawn from one sample of a study of OX40 agonist ivuxolimab in advanced cancers. Data came from immunoSEQ multiplex PCR; TCRdb stores just in-frame clones and leaves some out. The sample lists some 90,000 clones; 92% were seen once. The sequencing used CD4+ or CD8+ T cells sorted from blood, collected in a trial of the OX40 agonist ivuxolimab. These receptors originate from an adult with an advanced solid tumor such as melanoma, head and neck, liver or kidney cancer. The CDR3 runs from the conserved cysteine through the conserved F or W. Each record gives: V gene, J gene, D gene, clone size, CDR3 DNA, CDR3 protein. D genes are given only for firm matches. Clone sizes are given selectively: once, few, many, or a class where the clone is expanded.

v_call: TRBV7-9; j_call: TRBJ2-7; d_call: NA; clone_size: NA; cdr3_nt: TGTGCCAGCACCTTAGGGCGGGCGGGCTCCTACGAGCAGTACTTC; cdr3_aa: CASTLGRAGSYEQYF
v_call: TRBV4-3; j_call: TRBJ2-7; d_call: NA; clone_size: NA; cdr3_nt: TGCGCCAGCAGCCAAGGTGGCGGGTCCTACGAGCAGTACTTC; cdr3_aa: CASSQGGGSYEQYF
v_call: TRBV23-1; j_call: TRBJ1-2; d_call: TRBD1; clone_size: few; cdr3_nt: TGCGCCAGCAGTCACCGGACGACAGGGGCGGGAGGCTACACCTTC; cdr3_aa: CASSHRTTGAGGYTF
v_call: TRBV7-2; j_call: TRBJ1-6; d_call: NA; clone_size: NA; cdr3_nt: TGTGCCAGCAGCTTAAAAGTGGGATATAATTCACCCCTCCACTTT; cdr3_aa: CASSLKVGYNSPLHF
v_call: TRBV27; j_call: TRBJ2-7; d_call: NA; clone_size: NA; cdr3_nt: TGTGCCAGCAGCGCCGGGACTTCTCCAGAGCAGTACTTC; cdr3_aa: CASSAGTSPEQYF
v_call: TRBV7-2; j_call: TRBJ2-4; d_call: NA; clone_size: NA; cdr3_nt: TGTGCCAGCAGTTCCAGTATTACCAAAAACATTCAGTACTTC; cdr3_aa: CASSSSITKNIQYF
v_call: TRBV4-3; j_call: TRBJ2-3; d_call: TRBD1; clone_size: once; cdr3_nt: TGCGCCAGCAGCCGAACAGGGGCCTCGGCAGATACGCAGTATTTT; cdr3_aa: CASSRTGASADTQYF
v_call: TRBV14; j_call: TRBJ2-1; d_call: NA; clone_size: NA; cdr3_nt: TGTGCCAGCAGCCATTACCCCCCGCGGGCAAGCTCCTACAATGAGCAGTTCTTC; cdr3_aa: CASSHYPPRASSYNEQFF
v_call: TRBV28; j_call: TRBJ1-3; d_call: NA; clone_size: NA; cdr3_nt: TGTGCCAGCAGTTTAGCTCGCGGGGGGTTCTCTGGAAACACCATATATTTT; cdr3_aa: CASSLARGGFSGNTIYF
v_call: TRBV11-2; j_call: TRBJ2-5; d_call: NA; clone_size: NA; cdr3_nt: TGTGCCAGCAGCTATGGAACTAGTTTTGAGACCCAGTACTTC; cdr3_aa: CASSYGTSFETQYF
v_call: TRBV27; j_call: TRBJ2-1; d_call: TRBD2; clone_size: medium-sized; cdr3_nt: TGTGCCAGCAGTCCCCTCCGGACTAGCGGGAGTAATGAGCAGTTCTTC; cdr3_aa: CASSPLRTSGSNEQFF
v_call: TRBV5-5; j_call: TRBJ1-2; d_call: NA; clone_size: NA; cdr3_nt: TGTGCCAGCAGGACCGGGGGGAGCTACACCTTC; cdr3_aa: CASRTGGSYTF
v_call: TRBV27; j_call: TRBJ2-7; d_call: NA; clone_size: once; cdr3_nt: TGTGCCAGCAGTTTATCCGACCGGGGATACGAGCAGTACTTC; cdr3_aa: CASSLSDRGYEQYF
v_call: TRBV4-1; j_call: TRBJ1-2; d_call: TRBD1; clone_size: NA; cdr3_nt: TGCGCCAGCAGCCAAGTCGGCTCACAGGGGACCCACACCTTC; cdr3_aa: CASSQVGSQGTHTF
v_call: TRBV7-9; j_call: TRBJ1-2; d_call: NA; clone_size: few; cdr3_nt: TGTGCCAGCAGCTTAGATATCGACTATGGCTACACCTTC; cdr3_aa: CASSLDIDYGYTF
v_call: TRBV5-5; j_call: TRBJ1-1; d_call: NA; clone_size: once; cdr3_nt: TGTGCCAGCAGCTCCTTTGGGGCTGAAGCTTTCTTT; cdr3_aa: CASSSFGAEAFF
v_call: TRBV19; j_call: TRBJ1-1; d_call: NA; clone_size: NA; cdr3_nt: TGTGCCAGTAGTATAGTGCGACGGACCAACACTGAAGCTTTCTTT; cdr3_aa: CASSIVRRTNTEAFF
v_call: TRBV6-5; j_call: TRBJ1-2; d_call: TRBD1; clone_size: NA; cdr3_nt: TGTGCCAGCAGTTACTCGAGGGGGGACAGGCGTTATGGCTACACCTTC; cdr3_aa: CASSYSRGDRRYGYTF
v_call: TRBV11-2; j_call: TRBJ1-5; d_call: NA; clone_size: NA; cdr3_nt: TGTGCCAGCAGCTTCAGTACCAGGCCTGATCAGCCCCAGCATTTT; cdr3_aa: CASSFSTRPDQPQHF
v_call: TRBV30; j_call: TRBJ2-1; d_call: TRBD2; clone_size: NA; cdr3_nt: TGTGCCTGGAGTCATGGACTAGCGGGGGGCTATGAGCAGTTCTTC; cdr3_aa: CAWSHGLAGGYEQFF
v_call: TRBV14; j_call: TRBJ1-1; d_call: NA; clone_size: few; cdr3_nt: TGTGCCAGCAGCCCCTTTACGGGGGGTACTGAAGCTTTCTTT; cdr3_aa: CASSPFTGGTEAFF
v_call: TRBV29-1; j_call: TRBJ1-1; d_call: TRBD1; clone_size: NA; cdr3_nt: TGCAGCGCTTTGGACAGGGCGAACACTGAAGCTTTCTTT; cdr3_aa: CSALDRANTEAFF
v_call: TRBV10-3; j_call: TRBJ2-7; d_call: TRBD1; clone_size: NA; cdr3_nt: TGTGCCTCCGGGACGGGACAGGGGTTGTACGAGCAGTACTTC; cdr3_aa: CASGTGQGLYEQYF
v_call: TRBV27; j_call: TRBJ1-2; d_call: NA; clone_size: NA; cdr3_nt: TGTGCCAGCAGCCCCGGACAGCCCAATGGCTACACCTTC; cdr3_aa: CASSPGQPNGYTF
v_call: TRBV7-2; j_call: TRBJ1-2; d_call: NA; clone_size: NA; cdr3_nt: TGTGCCAGCAGCTTATGGGGGGACTATGGCTACACCTTC; cdr3_aa: CASSLWGDYGYTF
v_call: TRBV25-1; j_call: TRBJ1-3; d_call: NA; clone_size: NA; cdr3_nt: TGTGCCAGCAGTGAATTTGTCGGTGGAAACACCATATATTTT; cdr3_aa: CASSEFVGGNTIYF
v_call: TRBV29-1; j_call: TRBJ2-2; d_call: NA; clone_size: NA; cdr3_nt: TGCAGCGTTGAAAGCGGCCAGGGGGGAGGGGAGCTGTTTTTT; cdr3_aa: CSVESGQGGGELFF
v_call: TRBV5-1; j_call: TRBJ2-1; d_call: TRBD2; clone_size: NA; cdr3_nt: TGCGCCAGCAGCATGGAACACGGGGGGGCGATCAATGAGCAGTTCTTC; cdr3_aa: CASSMEHGGAINEQFF
v_call: TRBV27; j_call: TRBJ2-2; d_call: NA; clone_size: NA; cdr3_nt: TGTGCCAGCAGTTTATCCCTCCTTACCGGGGAGCTGTTTTTT; cdr3_aa: CASSLSLLTGELFF
v_call: TRBV7-6; j_call: TRBJ2-7; d_call: NA; clone_size: once; cdr3_nt: TGTGCCAGCAGCTTAGACCCGGACAGACCCTACGAGCAGTACTTC; cdr3_aa: CASSLDPDRPYEQYF
v_call: TRBV27; j_call: TRBJ2-2; d_call: TRBD1; clone_size: NA; cdr3_nt: TGTGCCAGCAGCCCTGGGACAGGGGGGACCGGGGAGCTGTTTTTT; cdr3_aa: CASSPGTGGTGELFF
v_call: TRBV7-8; j_call: TRBJ2-5; d_call: NA; clone_size: NA; cdr3_nt: TGTGCCAGCAGCTCCCTAGTGACAAAAGGGGGGGCGGAGACCCAGTACTTC; cdr3_aa: CASSSLVTKGGAETQYF
v_call: TRBV7-9; j_call: TRBJ2-5; d_call: NA; clone_size: NA; cdr3_nt: TGTGCCAGCAGCTTAGTAGGGACGGGAGAGACCCAGTACTTC; cdr3_aa: CASSLVGTGETQYF
v_call: TRBV2; j_call: TRBJ1-5; d_call: NA; clone_size: NA; cdr3_nt: TGTGCCAGCAGTACAGGGTATAGCAATCAGCCCCAGCATTTT; cdr3_aa: CASSTGYSNQPQHF
v_call: TRBV27; j_call: TRBJ1-5; d_call: NA; clone_size: NA; cdr3_nt: TGTGCCAGCAGTTTAGTAAGGGATAGCAATCAGCCCCAGCATTTT; cdr3_aa: CASSLVRDSNQPQHF
v_call: TRBV20-1; j_call: TRBJ1-1; d_call: NA; clone_size: NA; cdr3_nt: TGCAGTGCTAGATACGGCACTGAAGCTTTCTTT; cdr3_aa: CSARYGTEAFF
v_call: TRBV5-4; j_call: TRBJ2-7; d_call: NA; clone_size: NA; cdr3_nt: TGTGCCAGCAGCTTCGAGCAGAATCCGTACGAGCAGTACTTC; cdr3_aa: CASSFEQNPYEQYF
v_call: TRBV15; j_call: TRBJ1-6; d_call: TRBD1; clone_size: NA; cdr3_nt: TGTGCCACCAGCGTTGACAGGGAGGGTTCACCCCTCCACTTT; cdr3_aa: CATSVDREGSPLHF
v_call: TRBV7-8; j_call: TRBJ2-7; d_call: TRBD2; clone_size: NA; cdr3_nt: TGTGCCAGCAGCCGATCGCCTAGCGGGGGGTCCTACGAGCAGTACTTC; cdr3_aa: CASSRSPSGGSYEQYF
v_call: TRBV27; j_call: TRBJ2-3; d_call: NA; clone_size: once; cdr3_nt: TGTGCCAGCAGTTTTGTGCCTAGCACAGATACGCAGTATTTT; cdr3_aa: CASSFVPSTDTQYF
v_call: TRBV6-5; j_call: TRBJ2-1; d_call: NA; clone_size: once; cdr3_nt: TGTGCCAGCAGCTTACTCAGCGGAGTGGAGTTCTTC; cdr3_aa: CASSLLSGVEFF
v_call: TRBV10-3; j_call: TRBJ2-7; d_call: TRBD1; clone_size: NA; cdr3_nt: TGTGCCACGCAGACAGGGAGCTCCTACGAGCAGTACTTC; cdr3_aa: CATQTGSSYEQYF
v_call: TRBV7-2; j_call: TRBJ1-5; d_call: NA; clone_size: NA; cdr3_nt: TGTGCCAGCAGCTTGGGGCAGGGGAGTCAGCCCCAGCATTTT; cdr3_aa: CASSLGQGSQPQHF
v_call: TRBV6-5; j_call: TRBJ2-5; d_call: NA; clone_size: NA; cdr3_nt: TGTGCCAGCAGTTACTCGCGGATCCAAGAGACCCAGTACTTC; cdr3_aa: CASSYSRIQETQYF
v_call: TRBV5-5; j_call: TRBJ1-2; d_call: NA; clone_size: NA; cdr3_nt: TGTGCCAGCAGCTCCTTCGGGGGGAACTATGGCTACACCTTC; cdr3_aa: CASSSFGGNYGYTF
v_call: TRBV29-1; j_call: TRBJ1-1; d_call: NA; clone_size: NA; cdr3_nt: TGCAGCGTTGAAGGTGGGGTGAACACTGAAGCTTTCTTT; cdr3_aa: CSVEGGVNTEAFF
v_call: TRBV19; j_call: TRBJ2-7; d_call: TRBD2; clone_size: NA; cdr3_nt: TGTGCCAGTAAGATGAGGGGGACTAGCGGGAGCTACGAGCAGTACTTC; cdr3_aa: CASKMRGTSGSYEQYF
v_call: TRBV4-1; j_call: TRBJ2-6; d_call: NA; clone_size: NA; cdr3_nt: TGCGCCAGCAGCCAACCGCAGGGCTCTGGGGCCAACGTCCTGACTTTC; cdr3_aa: CASSQPQGSGANVLTF
v_call: TRBV9; j_call: TRBJ2-2; d_call: NA; clone_size: NA; cdr3_nt: TGTGCAAGCACCGGGAACACCGGGGAGCTGTTTTTT; cdr3_aa: CASTGNTGELFF
v_call: TRBV4-1; j_call: TRBJ2-7; d_call: TRBD2; clone_size: NA; cdr3_nt: TGCGCCAGCAGCCCCGGACTAGCGGGAGCTTCCTACGAGCAGTACTTC; cdr3_aa: CASSPGLAGASYEQYF